The sequence of this T cell receptor (beta chain) was determined in a study of cytomegalovirus exposure and HLA in healthy donors. Findings and limits, study-wide: Most TCRs appeared rarely, but some public TCRs recurred in many donors. The study recorded 150 to 200 TCR beta chains that were cytomegalovirus-associated.

Germline CDR1 and CDR2: MNHEY and SMNVEV (reference sequence). V was pared by 2 bases and J by 0 bases, with 7 bases between. The CDR3 has 14 residues. The PCR ran on 60 Vbeta and 13 Jbeta primers. Repertoires were generated with immunoSEQ multiplex PCR, while TCRdb's copy carries only in-frame clones and drops some. The sample yields 150,000 to 200,000 clones, just over 75% seen once. With respect to this clone: What it recognizes is unknown.

This receptor was identified in a woman aged 60-70 years in good health and CMV-seropositive. The chain has TRBV27 and TRBJ1-1; unclear D gene. Sequencing used PBMCs. CDR3 amino acids: CASSLRSLNTEAFF. CDR3 bases: TGTGCCAGCAGTTTACGGTCCTTGAACACTGAAGCTTTCTTT.